This TCR beta chain was sequenced in a study of cytomegalovirus exposure and HLA in healthy donors. Turning to this clone: Its matching antigen is unknown.

V shed 3 bases, J shed 0 bases, and the junction held 6 bases outside the gene matches. The CDR3 is 15 amino acids. Germline assignment: CDR1 SGHKS and CDR2 YYEKEE (reference sequence). PCR amplification relied on 60 Vbeta primers (plus 13 Jbeta primers). Clones were read by immunoSEQ multiplex PCR, and TCRdb kept only the in-frame ones, dropping some. Among more than 130,000 clones, roughly 79% were seen once, and the ten largest hold less than 3.5%. Whole-study results and caveats: An analysis done earlier found most TCR beta V segments productive about 87% or about 30% of the time.

The sequenced sample was PBMCs. The chain recombines TRBV5-5 with TRBJ2-7; TRBD1 agrees at 7 bases. The source of this sequence is a male donor in good health and CMV-seronegative. CDR3 in amino acids: CASSSPRTGSYEQYF. The DNA for the CDR3 is TGTGCCAGCAGCTCCCCCCGGACAGGCTCCTACGAGCAGTACTTC.